This is a list of T cell receptor beta chains from one sample in a study of T cell responses to AZD1222 COVID-19 vaccine. Repertoires were generated with immunoSEQ multiplex PCR, while TCRdb's copy carries only in-frame clones and drops some. The table lists almost 65,000 clones, 84% of them singletons. This material consisted of peripheral blood, taken on day 0 of AZD1222 vaccination. These receptors came from an adult in good health. CDR3s include the opening cysteine and the closing phenylalanine or tryptophan. The D gene is left open where the match is weak. Clone size is stated in some rows and not others, as once, few, many or a class when expanded.

CDR3: CASSQDGRTGDEQYF
DNA: TGCGCCAGCAGCCAAGATGGTAGGACAGGGGACGAGCAGTACTTC
V: TRBV4-1
size: -
D: TRBD1
J: TRBJ2-7

CDR3: CASSQDRASGNTIYF
DNA: TGCGCCAGCAGCCAGGACAGGGCTTCTGGAAACACCATATATTTT
V: TRBV4-1
size: -
D: TRBD1
J: TRBJ1-3

CDR3: CASSFAGTSGYEQYF
DNA: TGTGCCAGCAGCTTTGCCGGGACTAGCGGCTACGAGCAGTACTTC
V: TRBV7-2
size: few
D: TRBD2
J: TRBJ2-7

CDR3: CASDVDRGDGYTF
DNA: TGTGCCAGTGATGTGGACAGGGGTGATGGCTACACCTTC
V: TRBV18
size: -
D: TRBD1
J: TRBJ1-2

CDR3: CASSFQRGGGETQYF
DNA: TGTGCCAGCAGCTTCCAGCGGGGTGGTGGAGAGACCCAGTACTTC
V: TRBV7-2
size: once
D: TRBD2
J: TRBJ2-5

CDR3: CASSLRGTGAPLDYGYTF
DNA: TGTGCCAGCAGCTTAAGGGGGACAGGGGCCCCTCTAGACTATGGCTACACCTTC
V: TRBV7-9
size: -
D: TRBD1
J: TRBJ1-2

CDR3: CASSLDGGRGSDGYTF
DNA: TGTGCCAGCAGCTTAGATGGGGGAAGGGGCTCAGATGGCTACACCTTC
V: TRBV11-3
size: -
D: -
J: TRBJ1-2

CDR3: CASAWGGATEAFF
DNA: TGTGCCAGCGCGTGGGGGGGTGCAACTGAAGCTTTCTTT
V: TRBV25-1
size: -
D: -
J: TRBJ1-1

CDR3: CASSLRAGWTEAFF
DNA: TGTGCCAGCAGTCTCAGGGCAGGGTGGACTGAAGCTTTCTTT
V: TRBV6-5
size: -
D: -
J: TRBJ1-1

CDR3: CASSVTGRVEAFF
DNA: TGTGCCAGCAGCGTTACAGGGAGAGTTGAAGCTTTCTTT
V: TRBV7-9
size: -
D: -
J: TRBJ1-1

CDR3: CASSQDRSSGGATDTQYF
DNA: TGCGCCAGCAGCCAAGATCGGAGTAGCGGGGGGGCAACAGATACGCAGTATTTT
V: TRBV4-1
size: -
D: TRBD2
J: TRBJ2-3

CDR3: CASSLQGINTQYF
DNA: TGTGCCAGCAGCCTACAGGGGATAAATACGCAGTATTTT
V: TRBV2
size: -
D: TRBD1
J: TRBJ2-3

CDR3: CAISDLVNADTQYF
DNA: TGTGCCATCAGTGACCTGGTAAATGCAGATACGCAGTATTTT
V: TRBV10-3
size: -
D: -
J: TRBJ2-3

CDR3: CAISAGGVDYGYTF
DNA: TGTGCCATCAGTGCCGGGGGGGTCGACTATGGCTACACCTTC
V: TRBV10-3
size: -
D: -
J: TRBJ1-2

CDR3: CATGTGVHEQYF
DNA: TGTGCCACCGGGACAGGGGTGCACGAGCAGTACTTC
V: TRBV6-5
size: -
D: TRBD1
J: TRBJ2-7

CDR3: CASSYSQGTNEKLFF
DNA: TGTGCCAGCAGTTACTCTCAAGGGACTAATGAAAAACTGTTTTTT
V: TRBV6-5
size: once
D: -
J: TRBJ1-4

CDR3: CASSFGLAYEQYF
DNA: TGTGCCAGCAGCTTTGGACTGGCCTACGAGCAGTACTTC
V: TRBV5-6
size: -
D: -
J: TRBJ2-7

CDR3: CASSTGTGGGGELFF
DNA: TGTGCCAGTAGTACCGGGACAGGGGGCGGCGGGGAGCTGTTTTTT
V: TRBV19
size: -
D: TRBD1
J: TRBJ2-2

CDR3: CASTHQGINEQYF
DNA: TGTGCCAGCACCCATCAGGGGATCAACGAGCAGTACTTC
V: TRBV6-5
size: -
D: -
J: TRBJ2-7

CDR3: CASSEVDVGSTALHF
DNA: TGTGCCAGCAGTGAAGTGGACGTAGGATCGACGGCCCTCCACTTT
V: TRBV6-1
size: -
D: -
J: TRBJ1-6

CDR3: CASSQGDRGNYGYTF
DNA: TGTGCCAGCAGCCAGGGCGACAGGGGCAACTATGGCTACACCTTC
V: TRBV4-2
size: once
D: TRBD1
J: TRBJ1-2

CDR3: CAISPGRGNSPLHF
DNA: TGTGCCATATCCCCAGGCAGGGGAAATTCACCCCTCCACTTT
V: TRBV15
size: -
D: -
J: TRBJ1-6

CDR3: CATGLAGAEQYF
DNA: TGTGCCACGGGACTAGCGGGGGCCGAGCAGTACTTC
V: TRBV3-1/TRBV3-2
size: -
D: TRBD2
J: TRBJ2-7